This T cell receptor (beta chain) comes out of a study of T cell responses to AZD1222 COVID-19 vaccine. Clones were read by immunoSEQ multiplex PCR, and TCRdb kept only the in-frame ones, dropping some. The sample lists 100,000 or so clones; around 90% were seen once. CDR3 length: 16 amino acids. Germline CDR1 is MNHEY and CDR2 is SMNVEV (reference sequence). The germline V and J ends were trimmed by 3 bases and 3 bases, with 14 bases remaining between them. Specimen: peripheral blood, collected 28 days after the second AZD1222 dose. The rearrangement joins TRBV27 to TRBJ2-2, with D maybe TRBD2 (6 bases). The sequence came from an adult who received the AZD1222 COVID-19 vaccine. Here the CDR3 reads CASSFSGDVDTGELFF. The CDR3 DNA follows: TGTGCCAGCAGTTTTTCGGGAGATGTGGACACCGGGGAGCTGTTTTTT.